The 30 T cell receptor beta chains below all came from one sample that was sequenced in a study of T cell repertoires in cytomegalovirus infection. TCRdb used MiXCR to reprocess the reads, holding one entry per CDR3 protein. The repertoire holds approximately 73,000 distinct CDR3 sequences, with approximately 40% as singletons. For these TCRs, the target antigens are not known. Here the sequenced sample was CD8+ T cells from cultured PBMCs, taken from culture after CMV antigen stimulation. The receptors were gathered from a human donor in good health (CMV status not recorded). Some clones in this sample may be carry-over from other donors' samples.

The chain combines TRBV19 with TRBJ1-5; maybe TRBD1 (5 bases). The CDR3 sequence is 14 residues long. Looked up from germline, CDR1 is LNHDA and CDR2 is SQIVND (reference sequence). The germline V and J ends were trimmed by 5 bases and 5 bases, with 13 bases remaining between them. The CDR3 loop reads CASSPPGWYQPQHF. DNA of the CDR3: TGTGCCAGTAGTCCACCAGGGTGGTATCAGCCCCAGCATTTT.

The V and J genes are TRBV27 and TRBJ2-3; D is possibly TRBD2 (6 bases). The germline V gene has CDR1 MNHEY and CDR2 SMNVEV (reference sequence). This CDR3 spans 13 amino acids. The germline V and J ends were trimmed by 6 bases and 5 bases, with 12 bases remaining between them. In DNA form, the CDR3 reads TGTGCCAGCAGCGGACTATTCATAGATACGCAGTATTTT. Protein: CASSGLFIDTQYF.

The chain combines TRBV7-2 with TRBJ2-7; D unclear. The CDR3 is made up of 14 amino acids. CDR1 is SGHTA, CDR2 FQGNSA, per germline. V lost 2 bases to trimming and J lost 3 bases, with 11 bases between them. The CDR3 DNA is TGTGCCAGCAGCTTATCCGACTTGAGCTACGAGCAGTACTTC. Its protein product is CASSLSDLSYEQYF.

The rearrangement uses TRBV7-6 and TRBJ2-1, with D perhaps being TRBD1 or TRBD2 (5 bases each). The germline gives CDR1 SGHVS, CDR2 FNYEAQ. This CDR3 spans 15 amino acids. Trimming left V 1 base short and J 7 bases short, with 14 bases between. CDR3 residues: CASSLGQGPVNEQFF. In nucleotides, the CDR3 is TGTGCCAGCAGCTTAGGGCAGGGACCTGTTAATGAGCAGTTCTTC.

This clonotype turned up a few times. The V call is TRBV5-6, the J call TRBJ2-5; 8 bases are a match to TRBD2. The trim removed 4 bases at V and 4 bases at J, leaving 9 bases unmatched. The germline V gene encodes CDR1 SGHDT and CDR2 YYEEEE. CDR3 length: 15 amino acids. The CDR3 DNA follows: TGTGCCAGCAGCCATAAAGTAGCGGGGCTAGAGACCCAGTACTTC. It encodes CASSHKVAGLETQYF.

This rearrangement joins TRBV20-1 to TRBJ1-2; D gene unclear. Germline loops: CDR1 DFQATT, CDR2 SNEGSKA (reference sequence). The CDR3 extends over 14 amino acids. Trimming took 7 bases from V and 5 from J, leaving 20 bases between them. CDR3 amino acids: CSVRTGENSYGYTF. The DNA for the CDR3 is TGCAGTGTACGCACGGGCGAAAACTCTTATGGCTACACCTTC.

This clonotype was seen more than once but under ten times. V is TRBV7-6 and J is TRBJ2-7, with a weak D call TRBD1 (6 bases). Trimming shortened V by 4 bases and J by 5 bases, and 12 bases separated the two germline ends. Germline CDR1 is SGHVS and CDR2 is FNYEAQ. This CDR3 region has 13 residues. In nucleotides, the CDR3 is TGTGCCAGCAGCTCAACAGGGTCCCACGAGCAGTACTTC. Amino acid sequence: CASSSTGSHEQYF.

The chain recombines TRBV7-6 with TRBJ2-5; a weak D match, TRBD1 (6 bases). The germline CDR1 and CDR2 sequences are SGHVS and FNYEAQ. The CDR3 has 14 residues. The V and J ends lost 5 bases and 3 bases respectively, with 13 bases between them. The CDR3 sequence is CASSRTAEEETQYF. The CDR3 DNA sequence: TGTGCCAGCAGCAGGACAGCCGAGGAAGAGACCCAGTACTTC.

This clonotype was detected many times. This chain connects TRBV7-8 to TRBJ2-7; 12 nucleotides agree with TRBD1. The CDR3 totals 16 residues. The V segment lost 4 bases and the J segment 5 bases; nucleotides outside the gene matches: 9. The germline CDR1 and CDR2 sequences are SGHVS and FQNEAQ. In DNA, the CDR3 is TGTGCCAGCAGCTCGACGCCCGGGACAGGGGGCGACGAGCAGTACTTC. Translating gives CASSSTPGTGGDEQYF. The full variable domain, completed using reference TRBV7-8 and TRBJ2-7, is GAGVSQSPRYKVAKRGQDVALRCDPISGHVSLFWYQQALGQGPEFLTYFQNEAQLDKSGLPSDRFFAERPEGSVSTLKIQRTQQEDSAVYLCASSSTPGTGGDEQYFGPGTRLTVT.

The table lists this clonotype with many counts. CDR3 DNA: TGTGCCAGCACCCCCGGGACCCTGAATGGCTACACCTTC. Translated: CASTPGTLNGYTF. The chain couples TRBV7-8 to TRBJ1-2; TRBD1 might be the D (5 bases). V lost 7 bases to trimming and J lost 6 bases, with 15 bases between them. Germline lookup yields CDR1 SGHVS and CDR2 FQNEAQ. The CDR3 totals 13 residues.

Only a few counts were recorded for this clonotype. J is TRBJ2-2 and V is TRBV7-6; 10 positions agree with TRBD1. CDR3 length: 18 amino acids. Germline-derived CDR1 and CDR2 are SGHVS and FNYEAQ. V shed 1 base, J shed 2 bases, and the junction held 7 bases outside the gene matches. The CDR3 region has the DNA TGTGCCAGCAGCTTAGAATCCCCGACAGGGGGCAACACCGGGGAGCTGTTTTTT. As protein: CASSLESPTGGNTGELFF.

In DNA, the CDR3 is TGTGCCAGCAGCCTGGGGGACAGGGGGATGACAGATACGCAGTATTTT. Amino acids: CASSLGDRGMTDTQYF. This chain uses TRBV5-6 with TRBJ2-3; 11 bases agree with TRBD1. This CDR3 spans 16 amino acids. CDR1 and CDR2 (germline): SGHDT, YYEEEE. J gave up 3 bases and V 4 bases, and 7 bases lay outside the gene matches.

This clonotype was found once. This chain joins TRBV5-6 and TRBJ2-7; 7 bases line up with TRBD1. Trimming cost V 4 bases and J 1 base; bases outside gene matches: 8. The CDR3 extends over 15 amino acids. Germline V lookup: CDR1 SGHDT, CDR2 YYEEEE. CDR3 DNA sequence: TGTGCCAGCAGCCCCAACGACAGGGCGTCCTACGAGCAGTACTTC. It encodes CASSPNDRASYEQYF.

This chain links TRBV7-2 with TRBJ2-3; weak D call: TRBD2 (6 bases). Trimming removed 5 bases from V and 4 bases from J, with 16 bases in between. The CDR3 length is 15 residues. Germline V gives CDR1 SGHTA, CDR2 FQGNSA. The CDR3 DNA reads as TGTGCCAGCAGCCCAGGGATGGGAGGTCCAGATACGCAGTATTTT. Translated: CASSPGMGGPDTQYF.

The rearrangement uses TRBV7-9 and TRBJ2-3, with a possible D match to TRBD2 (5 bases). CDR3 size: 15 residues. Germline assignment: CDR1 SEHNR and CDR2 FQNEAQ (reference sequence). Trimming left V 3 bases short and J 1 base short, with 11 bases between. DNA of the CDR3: TGTGCCAGCAGCTTTCCTACTAGTGGCACAGATACGCAGTATTTT. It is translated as CASSFPTSGTDTQYF.

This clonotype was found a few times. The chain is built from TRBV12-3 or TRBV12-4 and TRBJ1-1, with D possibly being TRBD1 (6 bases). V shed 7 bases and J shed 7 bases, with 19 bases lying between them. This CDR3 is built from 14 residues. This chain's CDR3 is CASKSIGGANEAFF. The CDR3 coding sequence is TGTGCCAGCAAATCGATAGGGGGGGCAAATGAAGCTTTCTTT.

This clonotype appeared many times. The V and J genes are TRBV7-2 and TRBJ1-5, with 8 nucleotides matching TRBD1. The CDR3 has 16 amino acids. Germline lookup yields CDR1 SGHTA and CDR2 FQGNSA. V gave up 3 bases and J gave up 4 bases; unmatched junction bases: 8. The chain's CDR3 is CASSFSGTGGNQPQHF. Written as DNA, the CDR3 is TGTGCCAGCAGCTTCTCAGGGACAGGCGGGAATCAGCCCCAGCATTTT.

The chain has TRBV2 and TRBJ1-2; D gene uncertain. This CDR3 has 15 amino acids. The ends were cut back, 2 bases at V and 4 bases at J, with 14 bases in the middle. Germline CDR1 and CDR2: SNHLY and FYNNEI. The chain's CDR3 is CASSEMADYLYGYTF. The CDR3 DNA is TGTGCCAGCAGTGAAATGGCGGACTACCTCTATGGCTACACCTTC.

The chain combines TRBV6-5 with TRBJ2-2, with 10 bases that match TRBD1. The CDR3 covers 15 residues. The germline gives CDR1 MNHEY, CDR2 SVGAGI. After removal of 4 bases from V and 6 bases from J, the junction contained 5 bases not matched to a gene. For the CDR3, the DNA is TGTGCCAGCAGTTCGGACAGGGGGATTCCCGGGGAGCTGTTTTTT. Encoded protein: CASSSDRGIPGELFF.

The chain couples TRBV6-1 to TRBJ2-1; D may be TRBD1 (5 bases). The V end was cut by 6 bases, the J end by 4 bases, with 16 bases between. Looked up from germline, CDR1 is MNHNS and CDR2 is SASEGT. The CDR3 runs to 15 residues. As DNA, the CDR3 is TGTGCCAGCAGGATCGGCAGGGTCCTGTACAATGAGCAGTTCTTC. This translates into CASRIGRVLYNEQFF.

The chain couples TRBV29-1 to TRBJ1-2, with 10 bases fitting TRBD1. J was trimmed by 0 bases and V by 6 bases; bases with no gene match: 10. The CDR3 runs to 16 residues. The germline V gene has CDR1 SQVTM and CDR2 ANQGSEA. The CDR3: CSVDVTGGESNYGYTF. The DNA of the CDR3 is TGCAGCGTAGACGTGACAGGGGGCGAATCTAACTATGGCTACACCTTC. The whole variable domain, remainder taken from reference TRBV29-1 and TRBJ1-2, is SAVISQKPSRDICQRGTSLTIQCQVDSQVTMMFWYRQQPGQSLTLIATANQGSEATYESGFVIDKFPISRPNLTFSTLTVSNMSPEDSSIYLCSVDVTGGESNYGYTFGSGTRLTVV.

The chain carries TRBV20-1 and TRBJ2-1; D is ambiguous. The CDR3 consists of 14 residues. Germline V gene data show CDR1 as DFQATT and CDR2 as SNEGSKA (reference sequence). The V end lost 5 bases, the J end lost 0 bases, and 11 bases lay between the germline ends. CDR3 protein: CSAYPSSSYNEQFF. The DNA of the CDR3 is TGCAGTGCTTACCCATCAAGCTCCTACAATGAGCAGTTCTTC.

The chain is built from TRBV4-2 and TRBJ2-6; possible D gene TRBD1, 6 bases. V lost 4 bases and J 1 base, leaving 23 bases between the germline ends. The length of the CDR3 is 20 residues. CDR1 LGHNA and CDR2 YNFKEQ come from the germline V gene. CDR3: CASSPRSQGIGSSGANVLTF. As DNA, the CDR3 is TGTGCCAGCAGCCCCAGGTCCCAGGGGATAGGATCTTCTGGGGCCAACGTCCTGACTTTC.

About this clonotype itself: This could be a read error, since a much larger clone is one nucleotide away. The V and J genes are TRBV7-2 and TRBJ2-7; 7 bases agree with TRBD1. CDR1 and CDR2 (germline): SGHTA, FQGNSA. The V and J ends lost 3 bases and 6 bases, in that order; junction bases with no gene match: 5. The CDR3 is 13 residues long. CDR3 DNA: TGTGCCAGCAGCTTGGGACAGTTTTGCGAGCAGTACTTC. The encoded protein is CASSLGQFCEQYF. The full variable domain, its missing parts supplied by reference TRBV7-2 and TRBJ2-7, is GAGVSQSPSNKVTEKGKDVELRCDPISGHTALYWYRQSLGQGLEFLIYFQGNSAPDKSGLPSDRFSAERTGGSVSTLTIQRTQQEDSAVYLCASSLGQFCEQYFGPGTRLTVT.

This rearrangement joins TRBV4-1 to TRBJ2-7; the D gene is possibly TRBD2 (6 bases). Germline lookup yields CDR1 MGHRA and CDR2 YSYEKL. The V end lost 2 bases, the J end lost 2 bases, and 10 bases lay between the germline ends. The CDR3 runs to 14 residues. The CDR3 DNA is TGCGCCAGCAGCCAAAGGACGGGAGCCTACGAGCAGTACTTC. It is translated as CASSQRTGAYEQYF.

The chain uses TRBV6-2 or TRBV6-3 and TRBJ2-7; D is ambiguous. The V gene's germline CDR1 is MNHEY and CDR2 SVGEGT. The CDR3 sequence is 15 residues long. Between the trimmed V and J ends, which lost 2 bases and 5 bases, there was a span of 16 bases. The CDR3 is CASSYVLPPLDEQYF. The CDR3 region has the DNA TGTGCCAGCAGTTACGTTCTCCCGCCTCTGGACGAGCAGTACTTC.

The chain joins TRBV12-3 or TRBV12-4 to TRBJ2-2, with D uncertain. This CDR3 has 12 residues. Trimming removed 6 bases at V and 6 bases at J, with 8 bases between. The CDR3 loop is CASSKVPGELFF. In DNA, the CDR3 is TGTGCCAGCAGCAAAGTACCCGGGGAGCTGTTTTTT.

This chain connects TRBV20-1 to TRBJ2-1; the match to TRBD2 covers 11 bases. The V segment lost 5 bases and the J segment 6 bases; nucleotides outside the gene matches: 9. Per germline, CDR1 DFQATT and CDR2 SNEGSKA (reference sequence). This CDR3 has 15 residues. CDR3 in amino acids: CSAWTAGLAANEQFF. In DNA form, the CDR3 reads TGCAGTGCTTGGACAGCGGGACTAGCGGCCAATGAGCAGTTCTTC.

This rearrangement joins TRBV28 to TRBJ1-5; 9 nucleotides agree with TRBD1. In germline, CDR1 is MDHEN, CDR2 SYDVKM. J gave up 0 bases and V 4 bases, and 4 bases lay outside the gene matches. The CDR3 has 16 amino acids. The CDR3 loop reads CASSYRTGASNQPQHF. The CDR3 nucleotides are TGTGCCAGCAGTTACCGGACAGGGGCTAGCAATCAGCCCCAGCATTTT. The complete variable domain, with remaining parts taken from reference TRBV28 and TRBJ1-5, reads DVKVTQSSRYLVKRTGEKVFLECVQDMDHENMFWYRQDPGLGLRLIYFSYDVKMKEKGDIPEGYSVSREKKERFSLILESASTNQTSMYLCASSYRTGASNQPQHFGDGTRLSIL.

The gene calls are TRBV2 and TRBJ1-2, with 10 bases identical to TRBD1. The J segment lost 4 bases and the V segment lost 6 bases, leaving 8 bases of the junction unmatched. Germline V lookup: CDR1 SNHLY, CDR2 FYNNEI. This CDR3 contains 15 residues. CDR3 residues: CASREPGQGLYGYTF. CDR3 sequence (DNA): TGTGCCAGCAGGGAGCCGGGACAGGGGCTCTATGGCTACACCTTC.